The table lists the clone carrying this TCR beta chain with a few counts. Its specificity is not known. Universal primer sites and UMIs were introduced during 5'RACE template-switching synthesis of TCR cDNA. TCRdb itself ran the 5' RACE reads through MiXCR, one entry per CDR3 protein. This sample has roughly 340,000 distinct CDR3 sequences, with 3% to 4.5% found just once. This specimen comes from a study of T cells after yellow fever vaccination. At the level of the study: Preparation of the low-cell-number fractions used SMART-Seq v4 Ultra Low Input.

Regarding the study as a whole: Of the clonotypes, a small share occurred in both CD4 and CD8 compartments. Post-booster samples contained most primary-vaccination clones (around 96% CD4, about 90% CD8).

This TCR derives from a man younger than 30 who received the YFV17D yellow fever vaccine. This specimen consisted of PBMCs, obtained 5 days after the yellow fever booster vaccination.

CDR3 amino acids: CASSVGGGYPGELFF. CDR3 bases: TGTGCCAGCAGCGTAGGGGGAGGGTACCCCGGGGAGCTGTTTTTT. This chain connects TRBV9 to TRBJ2-2; 7 positions agree with TRBD2. The CDR3 runs 15 residues. In germline, CDR1 is SGDLS, CDR2 YYNGEE. Trimming at V came to 0 bases and at J to 6 bases, leaving 5 bases not matched to a gene.